This T cell receptor beta chain was found in a study of prognosis after radiotherapy for stage I lung cancer. This clonotype was counted at least ten times. The blood draw at each of two time points yielded about 6 milliliters of peripheral blood. Trimming shortened V by 4 bases and J by 5 bases, and 16 bases separated the two germline ends. The germline CDR1 and CDR2 sequences are SGHTA and FQGNSA. There are 15 residues in the CDR3. Two-round multiplex PCR amplified TCR beta CDR3 from genomic DNA. TRBV and TRBJ genes each had their own specific primers in first-round PCR. In TCRdb, the multiplex PCR reads were re-called with MiXCR into one record per CDR3 protein. This table has roughly 17,000 distinct CDR3 sequences, 29% appearing once.

The sample in question was PBMCs, obtained before or after stereotactic body radiation therapy (not recorded which). The receptor was derived from a donor at least 50 years old with non-small cell lung cancer. This chain uses TRBV7-2 with TRBJ2-3, with D possibly TRBD1 on 6 matching bases. CDR3 bases: TGTGCCAGCAGCTATCAGAGGGGGAGAGAAGATACGCAGTATTTT. Protein: CASSYQRGREDTQYF.